These 4 T cell receptor beta chains were all obtained from the same sample, sequenced in a study of spatial heterogeneity in lung cancer. Study outcomes and limitations: Intratumoral expanded alpha and beta TCR counts were found to track tumor mutation counts.

TCRdb re-analysed the 5' RACE reads in MiXCR, keeping a single row per CDR3 protein. The data contain more than 2,500 distinct CDR3 sequences, around 54% of them seen just once; the ten biggest clones take up 55% to 65%. Time point here: sample taken at primary tumor resection. Their antigens are not known. The source was lung tumor tissue, collected at surgery. The receptors originated from a male donor with early-stage non-small cell lung cancer.

To note about this clonotype: This beta chain is a stray read from a library made for alpha chains; its abundance is not meaningful. V is TRBV6-2 or TRBV6-3 and J is TRBJ1-5, with D unresolved. V was cut by 6 bases and J by 2 bases, with 5 bases left in between. Germline CDR1 and CDR2: MNHEY and SVGEGT. The CDR3 runs to 12 residues. This chain's CDR3 is CASRRGNQPQHF. DNA for the CDR3: TGTGCCAGCAGGCGAGGCAATCAGCCCCAGCATTTT.

There are a few counts of this clonotype. Within a library made for alpha chains, this beta chain is off target, and its count is uninformative. The chain is built from TRBV7-2 and TRBJ2-7; D remains ambiguous. The CDR3 spans 12 residues. Trimming took off 5 bases at V and 6 bases at J, with 11 bases between the two ends. The germline CDR1 and CDR2 sequences are SGHTA and FQGNSA. The CDR3 DNA reads as TGTGCCAGCAGCATCGGGCCGGGCGAGCAGTACTTC. It is translated as CASSIGPGEQYF.

The sample holds a few counts of this clonotype. The library was designed around alpha chains, so this beta chain is a stray read whose abundance carries little weight. This sequence joins TRBV3-1 and TRBJ2-1; 9 nucleotides agree with TRBD2. The length of the CDR3 is 14 residues. V lost 2 bases to trimming and J lost 9 bases; unmatched junction nucleotides: 5. Germline V gene sequence: CDR1 LGHDT, CDR2 YNNKEL (reference sequence). In nucleotides, the CDR3 is TGTGCCAGCAGCCAAACAGCGGGAGGCGCTGAGCAGTTCTTC. This gives the protein CASSQTAGGAEQFF.

As regards this clonotype: A library prepared for alpha chains yielded this beta chain as an off-target read; its size is of little meaning. The chain couples TRBV20-1 to TRBJ1-5; 7 nucleotides align to TRBD1. V lost 2 bases to trimming and J lost 7 bases; unmatched junction nucleotides: 8. This CDR3 has 14 residues. Germline V CDR1 and CDR2: DFQATT, SNEGSKA (reference sequence). Written as DNA, the CDR3 is TGCAGTGCTAGAAGGGACAGCCGGGGACAGCCCCAGCATTTT. As protein: CSARRDSRGQPQHF.